These 14 T cell receptor beta chains were all obtained from the same sample, sequenced in a study of blood T cell repertoires in COVID-19. Libraries were prepared by immunoSEQ multiplex PCR; TCRdb keeps only in-frame clonotypes and omits some of them. The sample consists of about half a million clones, over 75% of them appearing once. The source material was peripheral blood. These receptors all stem from a human donor in a cohort sampled during active COVID-19.

The chain employs TRBV4-1 and TRBJ1-2; TRBD1 matches 8 bases. Germline V gene lookup returns CDR1 MGHRA and CDR2 YSYEKL. Trimming took 1 base from V and 4 from J; bases not matched to a gene: 5. The CDR3 length is 15 residues. The CDR3 DNA sequence: TGCGCCAGCAGCCAAGGGGACAGGAGTGGCTATGGCTACACCTTC. Translation: CASSQGDRSGYGYTF.

This chain links TRBV5-4 with TRBJ1-2; 11 bases are a match to TRBD1. This CDR3 is 15 amino acids long. Per germline, CDR1 SGHNT and CDR2 YYREEE (reference sequence). V lost 2 bases and J lost 4; bases outside the gene matches: 4. The CDR3 reads CASSLGQGAIYGYTF. Here the CDR3 DNA reads TGTGCCAGCAGCTTAGGACAGGGGGCGATCTATGGCTACACCTTC.

The chain couples TRBV9 to TRBJ1-4, with TRBD1 matching over 7 bases. Germline V gives CDR1 SGDLS, CDR2 YYNGEE. The CDR3 totals 16 residues. Losses at the gene ends were 3 bases for V and 7 bases for J; bases not matched to a gene: 12. CDR3 sequence (DNA): TGTGCCAGCAGCGGAAAGACCGGGACAGAGAGTGAAAAACTGTTTTTT. It specifies CASSGKTGTESEKLFF.

The chain has TRBV11-3 and TRBJ1-1; D uncertain. V lost 5 bases and J lost 5, with 9 bases in between. Germline V gene data show CDR1 as SGHNT and CDR2 as YENEEA. This CDR3 region has 12 residues. The CDR3 DNA reads TGTGCCAGCAGCCGACTTTTTACTGAAGCTTTCTTT. Its translation is CASSRLFTEAFF. Full variable domain (remainder filled in from reference TRBV11-3 and TRBJ1-1): EAGVVQSPRYKIIEKKQPVAFWCNPISGHNTLYWYLQNLGQGPELLIRYENEEAVDDSQLPKDRFSAERLKGVDSTLKIQPAELGDSAVYLCASSRLFTEAFFGQGTRLTVV.

This chain uses TRBV9 with TRBJ1-3; unclear D gene. Trimming cost V 4 bases and J 0 bases, with 8 bases left between them. Germline V CDR1 and CDR2: SGDLS, YYNGEE. The CDR3 consists of 14 residues. CDR3 bases: TGTGCCAGCAGCCCCCCCTACTCTGGAAACACCATATATTTT. Translating it yields CASSPPYSGNTIYF.

The rearrangement joins TRBV2 to TRBJ1-6; 8 bases fit TRBD1. This CDR3 region has 14 residues. The ends lost 7 bases at V and 9 bases at J; junction bases unmatched: 8. CDR1 and CDR2 from the germline V gene are SNHLY and FYNNEI. The CDR3 sequence is CASNTGTGRSPLHF. As DNA, the CDR3 is TGTGCCAGCAACACCGGGACAGGACGTTCACCCCTCCACTTT. The full variable domain, with the rest looked up from reference TRBV2 and TRBJ1-6, is EPEVTQTPSHQVTQMGQEVILRCVPISNHLYFYWYRQILGQKVEFLVSFYNNEISEKSEIFDDQFSVERPDGSNFTLKIRSTKLEDSAMYFCASNTGTGRSPLHFGNGTRLTVT.

The genes are TRBV27 and TRBJ1-1, with D tentatively TRBD1 (5 bases). Germline assignment: CDR1 MNHEY and CDR2 SMNVEV (reference sequence). V dropped 5 bases and J dropped 4 bases, with 14 bases sitting between them. The CDR3 is 14 amino acids. The CDR3 DNA sequence: TGTGCCAGCAGTGCAGGGTGGAGTTCCACTGAAGCTTTCTTT. As protein: CASSAGWSSTEAFF.

CDR3 in amino acids: CASSLERGTFF. The CDR3 bases are TGTGCCAGCAGTTTAGAAAGGGGAACTTTCTTT. The chain recombines TRBV12-3 or TRBV12-4 with TRBJ1-1, with D perhaps matching TRBD1 (5 bases). The CDR3 is 11 residues long. Trimming removed 1 base at V and 12 bases at J, with 9 bases between.

The chain has TRBV5-1 and TRBJ2-3; no clear D. The germline V and J ends were trimmed by 0 bases and 6 bases, with 17 bases remaining between them. The germline CDR1 and CDR2 sequences are SGHRS and YFSETQ. This CDR3 contains 16 residues. The CDR3 reads CASSLVGDSYVDTQYF. The CDR3, as DNA: TGCGCCAGCAGCTTGGTAGGCGACTCGTACGTGGATACGCAGTATTTT.

V is TRBV19 and J is TRBJ1-2, with TRBD1 as a possible D gene (5 bases). Germline V gives CDR1 LNHDA, CDR2 SQIVND (reference sequence). The CDR3 loop spans 12 amino acids. Trimming removed 7 bases from V and 8 bases from J, with 14 bases in between. This chain's CDR3 is CASTQGFRGYTF. The CDR3 DNA reads as TGTGCCAGTACGCAGGGCTTTCGCGGCTACACCTTC.

The chain employs TRBV28 and TRBJ1-4; 7 bases are a match to TRBD1. The CDR3 consists of 14 residues. V was clipped by 7 bases and J by 4 bases; unmatched bases: 6. Germline CDR1 and CDR2: MDHEN and SYDVKM. The CDR3 region has the DNA TGTGCCAGCATCCGTACAGGGGTTAATGAAAAACTGTTTTTT. Protein: CASIRTGVNEKLFF.

This chain links TRBV4-2 with TRBJ2-7; D is possibly TRBD1 (5 bases). This CDR3 is built from 14 residues. The germline gives CDR1 LGHNA, CDR2 YNFKEQ. Trimming took 2 bases from V and 9 from J, leaving 17 bases between them. In nucleotides, the CDR3 is TGTGCCAGCAGCCAAAATCAGGACACTGTCGCGCAGTACTTC. Protein: CASSQNQDTVAQYF.

With regard to this clone: The junction departs from the called germline gene at one end, perhaps through a read error. The sample has other DNA sequences that encode this CDR3 too. This chain connects TRBV30 to TRBJ1-2, with TRBD1 matching over 8 bases. Per germline, CDR1 GTSNPN and CDR2 SVGIG (reference sequence). The CDR3 is 15 amino acids. CDR3 nucleotide sequence: TGTGCCTGGGATAACGCAGGGGGCTTGTATAATGGTTACACCTTC. Amino acid sequence: CAWDNAGGLYNGYTF.

This chain connects TRBV27 to TRBJ2-3; a possible D gene is TRBD2 (5 bases). The CDR3 loop spans 14 amino acids. CDR1 MNHEY and CDR2 SMNVEV come from the germline V gene (reference sequence). V gave up 2 bases and J gave up 4 bases, with 10 bases separating them. In DNA, the CDR3 is TGTGCCAGCAGTTTAGCTGGAGGCGCAGATACGCAGTATTTT. Translating it yields CASSLAGGADTQYF.